This T cell receptor beta chain was identified during a study of CD8+ T cells in alopecia areata. Overall study: It was oral tofacitinib, at 5 to 10 mg twice daily, that treated patients received.

Extracted RNA was reverse transcribed into cDNA, the sequencing template. Assay: immunoSEQ multiplex PCR; the TCRdb copy retains only in-frame clones and omits some. The table lists under 350,000 clones, 58% of them singletons, with under 2% in the top ten. Concerning this clone: Its antigen is as yet unknown.

Study-level results: Tofacitinib delivered significant drops in scalp clonality and in expanded CD8+ clones among the top 100. Alphabeta T cells residing in normal skin are also sequenced in scalp samples.

The sample's treatment: oral pan-JAK inhibitor, 5-10 mg twice daily. Germline V lookup: CDR1 SEHNR, CDR2 FQNEAQ (reference sequence). V was pared by 5 bases and J by 0 bases, with 7 bases of the junction left unmatched. There are 16 residues in the CDR3. Here the sequenced sample was CD4+ T cells sorted from blood, taken at week 24, from a patient treated with tofacitinib. The J gene is TRBJ2-1, the V gene TRBV7-9, with 7 bases lining up with TRBD1. This TCR was sampled from a human donor with alopecia areata. This CDR3 is CASSPEGQRSYNEQFF. In nucleotides, the CDR3 is TGTGCCAGCAGCCCCGAGGGACAGCGCTCCTACAATGAGCAGTTCTTC. Drawing the rest from reference TRBV7-9 and TRBJ2-1, the complete variable domain is DTGVSQNPRHKITKRGQNVTFRCDPISEHNRLYWYRQTLGQGPEFLTYFQNEAQLEKSRLLSDRFSAERPKGSFSTLEIQRTEQGDSAMYLCASSPEGQRSYNEQFFGPGTRLTVL.